The entry below describes one T cell receptor (beta chain). Its target is unknown. Sequenced by immunoSEQ multiplex PCR; TCRdb stores in-frame clones only, minus some. The profile shows approximately 200,000 clones, 90% to 95% of them singletons. The V gene lost 3 bases and the J gene lost 8 bases, with 10 bases spanning the gap. From germline, CDR1 is MNHNS and CDR2 SASEGT. The CDR3 covers 12 residues. The data were obtained in a study of T cell responses to AZD1222 COVID-19 vaccine. Notes on the study in general: White British people made up most donors, females outnumbered males, and clonal diversity was possibly underestimated. A rise in Spike-specific TCR breadth and depth followed two AZD1222 doses.

The sequences come from peripheral blood, collected 28 days after the second dose of the MenACWY control vaccine. The chain couples TRBV6-1 to TRBJ1-1, with D tentatively TRBD1 (6 bases). The source is an adult who received the MenACWY meningococcal vaccine as a control. The CDR3 region is CASSEDRSEAFF. Here the CDR3 DNA reads TGTGCCAGCAGTGAGGACAGATCGGAAGCTTTCTTT.